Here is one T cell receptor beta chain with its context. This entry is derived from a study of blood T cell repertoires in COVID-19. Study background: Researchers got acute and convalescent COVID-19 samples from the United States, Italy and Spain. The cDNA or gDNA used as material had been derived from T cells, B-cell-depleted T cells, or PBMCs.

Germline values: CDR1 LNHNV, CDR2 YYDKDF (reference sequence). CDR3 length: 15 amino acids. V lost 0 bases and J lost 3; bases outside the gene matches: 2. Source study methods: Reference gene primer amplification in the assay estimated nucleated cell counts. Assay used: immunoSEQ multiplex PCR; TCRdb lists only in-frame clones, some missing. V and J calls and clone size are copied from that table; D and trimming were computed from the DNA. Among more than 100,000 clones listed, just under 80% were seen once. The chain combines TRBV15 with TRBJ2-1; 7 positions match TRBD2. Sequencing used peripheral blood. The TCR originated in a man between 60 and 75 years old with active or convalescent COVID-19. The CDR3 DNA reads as TGTGCCACCAGCAGAGAGACGGGAGGCTACAATGAGCAGTTCTTC. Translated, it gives CATSRETGGYNEQFF.